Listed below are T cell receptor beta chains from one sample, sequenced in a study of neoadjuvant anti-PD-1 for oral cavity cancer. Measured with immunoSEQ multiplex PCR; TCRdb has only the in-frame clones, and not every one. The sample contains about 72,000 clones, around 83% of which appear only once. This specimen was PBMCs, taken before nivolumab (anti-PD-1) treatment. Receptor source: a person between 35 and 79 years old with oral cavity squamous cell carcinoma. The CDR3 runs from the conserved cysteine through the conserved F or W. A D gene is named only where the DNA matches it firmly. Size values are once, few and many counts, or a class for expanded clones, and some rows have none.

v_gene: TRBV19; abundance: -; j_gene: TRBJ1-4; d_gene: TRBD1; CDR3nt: TGTGCCAGTAGTGTTCACCGGGACAGACCTACCCAGACACTGTTTTTT; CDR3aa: CASSVHRDRPTQTLFF
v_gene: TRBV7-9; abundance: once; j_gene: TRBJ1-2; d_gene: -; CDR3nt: TGTGCCAGCAGCTTAGGCGGGGATATCTACACCTTC; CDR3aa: CASSLGGDIYTF
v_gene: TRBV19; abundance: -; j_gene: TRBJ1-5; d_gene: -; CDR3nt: TGTGCCAGTAGTATTCGTACGGGCAATCAGCCCCAGCATTTT; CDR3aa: CASSIRTGNQPQHF
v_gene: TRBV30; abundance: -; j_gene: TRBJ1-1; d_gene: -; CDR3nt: TGTGCCTGGAGCGGGCAAGGGGGGTATAACACTGAAGCTTTCTTT; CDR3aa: CAWSGQGGYNTEAFF
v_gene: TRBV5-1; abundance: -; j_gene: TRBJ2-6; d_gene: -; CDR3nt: TGCGCCAGCAGCGTCGTTACGGGGGGCAGTGGGGCCAACGTCCTGACTTTC; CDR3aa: CASSVVTGGSGANVLTF
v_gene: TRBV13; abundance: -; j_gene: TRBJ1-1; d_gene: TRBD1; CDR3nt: TGTGCCAGCAGCCTATCAGGGACAGGAGGGTTGAACACTGAAGCTTTCTTT; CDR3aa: CASSLSGTGGLNTEAFF
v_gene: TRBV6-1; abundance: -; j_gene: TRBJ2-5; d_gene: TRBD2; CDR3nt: TGTGCCACCGAACTAGCGTATGGAGAGACCCAGTACTTC; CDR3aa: CATELAYGETQYF
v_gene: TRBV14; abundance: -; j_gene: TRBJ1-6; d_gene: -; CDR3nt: TGTGCCAGCAGCCAAGAGGGAACTAGTTCACCCCTCCACTTT; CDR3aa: CASSQEGTSSPLHF
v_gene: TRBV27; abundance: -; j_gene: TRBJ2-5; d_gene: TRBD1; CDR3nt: TGTGCCAGCAGTCCACGACAGGGCGGAACGAAGACCCAGTACTTC; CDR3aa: CASSPRQGGTKTQYF
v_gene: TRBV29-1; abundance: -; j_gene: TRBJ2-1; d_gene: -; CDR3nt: TGCAGCGTTGAGGCAGGTAGGCAGCAGTTCTTC; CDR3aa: CSVEAGRQQFF